This passage covers 18 T cell receptor beta chains from one sample sequenced in a study of T cell responses to AZD1222 COVID-19 vaccine (dated by TCRdb to the early 2020s). This sample's time point label indicates: baseline before first vaccination. Library preparation was by the immunoSEQ multiplex PCR assay. TCRdb re-hosts the immuneACCESS table, in-frame sequences only. Its copies lack some clones; in the studies checked, an unresolved V gene accounts for under half of them, and the cause for the rest is not known. The sample table records 75,000 to 100,000 clones; roughly 90% of these occur just once. The ten biggest clones cover roughly 24% of the sample. Here the sequenced sample was peripheral blood, taken on day 0 of AZD1222 vaccination. The receptors stem from an adult in good health.

V gene TRBV7-9 combines with J gene TRBJ2-7; D may match TRBD1 or TRBD2 (5 bases each). CDR3 length: 14 amino acids. With 5 bases removed from V and 3 bases from J, the gap between germline ends came to 14 bases. Germline CDR1 SEHNR, CDR2 FQNEAQ (reference sequence). CDR3 amino acids: CASSTPGQGYEQYF. The DNA of the CDR3 is TGTGCCAGCAGCACCCCGGGGCAGGGCTACGAGCAGTACTTC.

This chain connects TRBV30 to TRBJ2-7, with 9 nucleotides matching TRBD1. CDR3 length: 15 amino acids. Germline values: CDR1 GTSNPN, CDR2 SVGIG (reference sequence). J was trimmed by 5 bases and V by 0 bases; bases with no gene match: 8. The CDR3 region has the DNA TGTGCCTGGAGTGTTGCCGGGACAGGGTCTCACGAGCAGTACTTC. It encodes CAWSVAGTGSHEQYF. Using reference TRBV30 and TRBJ2-7 for the parts outside the CDR3, the full variable domain is SQTIHQWPATLVQPVGSPLSLECTVEGTSNPNLYWYRQAAGRGLQLLFYSVGIGQISSEVPQNLSASRPQDRQFILSSKKLLLSDSGFYLCAWSVAGTGSHEQYFGPGTRLTVT.

The rearrangement joins TRBV9 to TRBJ2-7; a weak D match, TRBD2 (6 bases). Germline CDR1 reads SGDLS; CDR2 reads YYNGEE. V gave up 3 bases and J gave up 0 bases, with 10 bases separating them. The CDR3 is made up of 14 amino acids. CDR3 nucleotides: TGTGCCAGCAGCGCCGGACTATTCTCCTACGAGCAGTACTTC. Translated: CASSAGLFSYEQYF.

The chain links TRBV19 to TRBJ2-7; D unclear. The V gene lost 3 bases and the J gene lost 2 bases, with 14 bases spanning the gap. Germline V CDR1 and CDR2: LNHDA, SQIVND (reference sequence). The length of the CDR3 is 15 residues. CDR3 region: CASSIARSTPYEQYF. CDR3 sequence (DNA): TGTGCCAGTAGTATTGCCAGGTCTACGCCCTACGAGCAGTACTTC.

V usage is TRBV12-2 and J usage is TRBJ2-7; TRBD1, the table's D call, was not compared with the DNA. TRBV12-2 is a known pseudogene. The CDR3 covers 16 residues. CDR3 in amino acids: CASRLEGPGTGFQAGF. The CDR3 nucleotides are TGTGCAAGTCGCTTAGAAGGCCCCGGGACAGGGTTTCAGGCGGGCTTC.

This clone has a single count. This sequence joins TRBV7-9 and TRBJ2-1; a weak D match, TRBD2 (5 bases). The V gene's germline CDR1 is SEHNR and CDR2 FQNEAQ (reference sequence). Trimming left V 5 bases short and J 5 bases short, with 10 bases between. The CDR3 consists of 13 residues. DNA for the CDR3: TGTGCCAGCAGCCCGGGGAGAAACAATGAGCAGTTCTTC. It encodes CASSPGRNNEQFF.

V is TRBV4-2 and J is TRBJ2-3; no definite D call. Germline V gene lookup returns CDR1 LGHNA and CDR2 YNFKEQ. Trimming took 4 bases from V and 4 from J, leaving 6 bases between them. The CDR3 is 12 amino acids. CDR3 protein: CASSPVADTQYF. The CDR3 DNA follows: TGTGCCAGCAGCCCGGTCGCAGATACGCAGTATTTT.

V is TRBV19 and J is TRBJ2-5; a weak D match, TRBD2 (5 bases). The CDR3 loop spans 14 amino acids. Germline values: CDR1 LNHDA, CDR2 SQIVND (reference sequence). Trimming left V 1 base short and J 5 bases short, with 11 bases between. This CDR3 is CASSIGGSAETQYF. The CDR3 nucleotides read TGTGCCAGTAGTATAGGTGGGAGTGCGGAGACCCAGTACTTC.

The J gene is TRBJ1-1, the V gene TRBV2, with TRBD1 matching 7 bases. This CDR3 contains 14 residues. V shed 4 bases, J shed 5 bases, and the junction held 7 bases outside the gene matches. Germline lookup yields CDR1 SNHLY and CDR2 FYNNEI. CDR3 protein: CASSGVTGATEAFF. CDR3 bases: TGTGCCAGCAGTGGGGTCACAGGGGCAACTGAAGCTTTCTTT.

This rearrangement joins TRBV6-5 to TRBJ2-2, with TRBD1 as a possible D gene (7 bases). CDR1 and CDR2 (germline): MNHEY, SVGAGI. Trimming removed 8 bases at V and 5 bases at J, with 15 bases between. CDR3 length: 14 amino acids. CDR3 DNA: TGTGCCAGCCGACGGGCAGGGGGGACCGGGGAGCTGTTTTTT. Protein: CASRRAGGTGELFF.

The chain joins TRBV10-3 to TRBJ2-5, with a weak D call TRBD1 (6 bases). V lost 10 bases to trimming and J lost 4 bases, with 25 bases between them. Germline loops: CDR1 ENHRY, CDR2 SYGVKD. This CDR3 has 16 amino acids. The CDR3 DNA reads as TGTGCCACCCCGGACGGTGGGGGCCCCTGTCCAGAGACCCAGTACTTC. Its protein product is CATPDGGGPCPETQYF.

As concerns this clone: A junction end diverges from the germline sequence, so it may reflect a read error. The rearrangement joins TRBV7-3 to TRBJ2-5; the D is unclear. Germline V gene data show CDR1 as SGHTA and CDR2 as FQGTGA. This CDR3 contains 10 residues. The CDR3 coding sequence is TGTGCCAGCGCAGTCAAGGGCTTGAACTTC. Its translation is CASAVKGLNF.

The chain couples TRBV7-2 to TRBJ2-7, with D hard to call. Germline V gives CDR1 SGHTA, CDR2 FQGNSA. This CDR3 has 15 residues. The V gene lost 5 bases and the J gene lost 3 bases, with 17 bases spanning the gap. CDR3 residues: CASSLRPGDHYEQYF. As DNA, the CDR3 is TGTGCCAGCAGCCTAAGGCCCGGAGACCACTACGAGCAGTACTTC.

The chain is built from TRBV28 and TRBJ2-2, with a possible D match to TRBD2 (6 bases). The CDR3 consists of 17 residues. The V gene lost 6 bases and the J gene lost 3 bases, with 20 bases spanning the gap. Germline V lookup: CDR1 MDHEN, CDR2 SYDVKM. The CDR3 sequence is CASRRHPGLGDTGELFF. CDR3 nucleotide sequence: TGTGCCAGCAGACGACACCCGGGACTCGGTGACACCGGGGAGCTGTTTTTT.

J is TRBJ1-1 and V is TRBV19; no definite D call. The CDR3 has 16 residues. Germline-derived CDR1 and CDR2 are LNHDA and SQIVND (reference sequence). V was shortened by 0 bases and J by 0 bases, with 11 bases between the two germline ends. CDR3 loop: CASSIDRAGLNTEAFF. As DNA, the CDR3 is TGTGCCAGTAGTATAGATAGGGCCGGATTGAACACTGAAGCTTTCTTT.

The J gene is TRBJ2-7, the V gene TRBV4-3; possibly TRBD1 for D (6 bases). V was clipped by 3 bases and J by 2 bases, with 17 bases between them. The germline CDR1 and CDR2 sequences are LGHNA and YSLEER. CDR3 length: 16 amino acids. CDR3 protein: CASSHSTGSGAYEQYF. CDR3 in DNA: TGCGCCAGCAGCCATAGCACAGGGAGTGGCGCCTACGAGCAGTACTTC.

This clone was seen just once. The chain uses TRBV6-5 and TRBJ1-2; D possibly corresponds to TRBD1 (6 bases). The CDR3 totals 14 residues. Between the trimmed V and J ends, which lost 4 bases and 8 bases, there was a span of 17 bases. CDR1 is MNHEY and CDR2 is SVGAGI in the germline V gene. The CDR3 DNA follows: TGTGCCAGCAGTTGGACCACAGGGCTCGGGGGCTACACCTTC. It translates to CASSWTTGLGGYTF.

The V and J genes are TRBV11-3 and TRBJ2-5; 8 nucleotides agree with TRBD2. The germline gives CDR1 SGHNT, CDR2 YENEEA. The CDR3 extends over 13 amino acids. V was clipped by 6 bases and J by 5 bases; unmatched bases: 5. This chain's CDR3 is CASSPGLAETQYF. DNA for the CDR3: TGTGCCAGCAGTCCCGGACTAGCTGAGACCCAGTACTTC.